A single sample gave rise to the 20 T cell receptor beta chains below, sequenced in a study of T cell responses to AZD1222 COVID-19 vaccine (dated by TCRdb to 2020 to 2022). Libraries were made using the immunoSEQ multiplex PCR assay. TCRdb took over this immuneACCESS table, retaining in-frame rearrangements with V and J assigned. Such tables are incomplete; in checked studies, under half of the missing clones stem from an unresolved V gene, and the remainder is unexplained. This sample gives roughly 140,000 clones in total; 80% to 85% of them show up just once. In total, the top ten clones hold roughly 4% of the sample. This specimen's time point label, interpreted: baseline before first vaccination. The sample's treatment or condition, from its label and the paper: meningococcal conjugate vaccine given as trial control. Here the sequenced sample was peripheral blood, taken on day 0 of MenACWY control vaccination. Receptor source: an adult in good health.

CDR3 DNA: TGTGCCAGCAGCCCCTTCCATTTATATTTGGGTGAAGCTTTCTTT. This translates into CASSPFHLYLGEAFF. This chain uses TRBV14 with TRBJ1-1; D gene uncertain. The CDR3 contains 15 residues. CDR1 and CDR2 (germline): SGHDN, FVKESK. V shed 4 bases and J shed 7 bases, with 19 bases lying between them.

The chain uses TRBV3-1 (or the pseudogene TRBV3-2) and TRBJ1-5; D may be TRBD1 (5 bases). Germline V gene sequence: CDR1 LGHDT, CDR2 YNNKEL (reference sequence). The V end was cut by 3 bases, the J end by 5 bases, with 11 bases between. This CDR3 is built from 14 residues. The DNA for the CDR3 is TGTGCCAGCAGCCACGGGACCGGAGATCAGCCCCAGCATTTT. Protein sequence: CASSHGTGDQPQHF.

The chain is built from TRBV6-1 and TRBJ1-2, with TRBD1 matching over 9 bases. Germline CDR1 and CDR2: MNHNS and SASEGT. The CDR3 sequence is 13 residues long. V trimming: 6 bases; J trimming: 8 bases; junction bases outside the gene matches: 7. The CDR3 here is CASRPQGARGYTF. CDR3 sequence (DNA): TGTGCCAGCAGACCACAGGGGGCGCGAGGCTACACCTTC.

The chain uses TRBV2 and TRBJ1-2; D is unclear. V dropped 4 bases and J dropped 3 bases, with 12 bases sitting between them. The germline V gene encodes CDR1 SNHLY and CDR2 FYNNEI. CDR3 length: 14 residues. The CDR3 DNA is TGTGCCAGCAGTGGAGGGCGAGCCTACTATGGCTACACCTTC. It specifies CASSGGRAYYGYTF.

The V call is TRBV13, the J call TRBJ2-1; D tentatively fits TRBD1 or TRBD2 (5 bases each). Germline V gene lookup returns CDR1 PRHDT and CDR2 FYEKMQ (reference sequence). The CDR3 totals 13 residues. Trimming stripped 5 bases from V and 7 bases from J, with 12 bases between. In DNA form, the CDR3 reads TGTGCCAGCAGCCCCCGGGACCAGAATGAGCAGTTCTTC. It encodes CASSPRDQNEQFF. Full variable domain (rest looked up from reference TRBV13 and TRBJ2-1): AAGVIQSPRHLIKEKRETATLKCYPIPRHDTVYWYQQGPGQDPQFLISFYEKMQSDKGSIPDRFSAQQFSDYHSELNMSSLELGDSALYFCASSPRDQNEQFFGPGTRLTVL.

CDR3 nucleotides: TGCGCCAGCAGCTTCAGGGAGGGATACACAGATACGCAGTATTTT. Protein sequence: CASSFREGYTDTQYF. This chain links TRBV5-1 with TRBJ2-3; 7 bases agree with TRBD2. Germline V gene data show CDR1 as SGHRS and CDR2 as YFSETQ. J was trimmed by 2 bases and V by 2 bases; bases with no gene match: 5. The CDR3 spans 15 residues.

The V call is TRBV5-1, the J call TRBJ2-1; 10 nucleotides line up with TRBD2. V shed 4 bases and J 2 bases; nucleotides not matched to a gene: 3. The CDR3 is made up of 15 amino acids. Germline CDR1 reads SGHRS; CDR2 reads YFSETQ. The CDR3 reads CASSTTSGAYNEQFF. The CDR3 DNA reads TGCGCCAGCAGCACCACTAGCGGGGCCTACAATGAGCAGTTCTTC.

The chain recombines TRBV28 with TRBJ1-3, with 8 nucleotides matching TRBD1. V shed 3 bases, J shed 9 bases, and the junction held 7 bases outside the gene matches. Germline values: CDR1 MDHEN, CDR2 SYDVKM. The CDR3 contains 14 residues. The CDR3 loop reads CASSFGQGWGTIYF. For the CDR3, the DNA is TGTGCCAGCAGTTTTGGACAGGGTTGGGGCACCATATATTTT.

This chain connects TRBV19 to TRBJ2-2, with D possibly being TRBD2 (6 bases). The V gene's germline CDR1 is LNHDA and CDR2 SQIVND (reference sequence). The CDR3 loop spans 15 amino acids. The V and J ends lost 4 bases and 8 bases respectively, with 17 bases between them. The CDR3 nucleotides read TGTGCCAGTAGTACCTCCTTTGCGGGGAGAGGGGAGCTGTTTTTT. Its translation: CASSTSFAGRGELFF.

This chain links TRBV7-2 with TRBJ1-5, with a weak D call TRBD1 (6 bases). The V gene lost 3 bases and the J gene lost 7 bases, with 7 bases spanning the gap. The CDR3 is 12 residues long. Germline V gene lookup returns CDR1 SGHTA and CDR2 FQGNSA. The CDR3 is CASSFGGQPQHF. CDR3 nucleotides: TGTGCCAGCAGCTTTGGGGGCCAGCCCCAGCATTTT.

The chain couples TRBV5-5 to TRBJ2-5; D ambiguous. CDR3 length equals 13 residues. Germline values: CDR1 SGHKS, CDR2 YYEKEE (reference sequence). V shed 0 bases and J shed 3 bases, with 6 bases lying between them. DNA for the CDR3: TGTGCCAGCAGCTTGGGACGGAAAGAGACCCAGTACTTC. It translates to CASSLGRKETQYF.

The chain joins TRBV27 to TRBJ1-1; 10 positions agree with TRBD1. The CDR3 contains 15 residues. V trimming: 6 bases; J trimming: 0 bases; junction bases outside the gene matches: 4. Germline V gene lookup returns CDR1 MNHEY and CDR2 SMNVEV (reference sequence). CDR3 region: CASRRTGGMNTEAFF. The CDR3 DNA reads TGTGCCAGCAGGAGGACAGGGGGTATGAACACTGAAGCTTTCTTT.

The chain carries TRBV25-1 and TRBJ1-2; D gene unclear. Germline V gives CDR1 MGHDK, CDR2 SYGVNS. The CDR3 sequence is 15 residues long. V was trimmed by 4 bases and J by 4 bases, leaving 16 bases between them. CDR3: CASSGSRISRYGYTF. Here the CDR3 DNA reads TGTGCCAGCAGTGGGAGCCGAATAAGCCGCTATGGCTACACCTTC.

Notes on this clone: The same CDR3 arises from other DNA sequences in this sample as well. CDR3 in DNA: TGCGCCAGCAGCTCTGGGACAGCCCAAGAGACCCAGTACTTC. This codes for CASSSGTAQETQYF. The V gene is TRBV5-1, the J gene TRBJ2-5, with 7 bases that match TRBD1. Germline-derived CDR1 and CDR2 are SGHRS and YFSETQ. The V gene end was trimmed by 3 bases and the J gene end by 1 base; junction bases not matched to a gene: 3. CDR3 size: 14 residues.

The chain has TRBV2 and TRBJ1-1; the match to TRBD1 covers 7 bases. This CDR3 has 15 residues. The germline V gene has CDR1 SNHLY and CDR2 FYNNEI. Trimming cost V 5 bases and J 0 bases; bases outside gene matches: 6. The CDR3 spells CASSSPGQMNTEAFF. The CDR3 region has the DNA TGTGCCAGCAGTAGCCCGGGACAGATGAACACTGAAGCTTTCTTT. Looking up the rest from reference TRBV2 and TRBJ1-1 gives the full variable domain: EPEVTQTPSHQVTQMGQEVILRCVPISNHLYFYWYRQILGQKVEFLVSFYNNEISEKSEIFDDQFSVERPDGSNFTLKIRSTKLEDSAMYFCASSSPGQMNTEAFFGQGTRLTVV.

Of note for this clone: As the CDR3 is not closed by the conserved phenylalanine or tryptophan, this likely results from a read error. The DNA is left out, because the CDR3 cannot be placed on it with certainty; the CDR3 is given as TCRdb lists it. The CDR3 here is CASSPQTGTASSKL. The rearrangement links TRBV7-9 to TRBJ2-7; the table's D call, TRBD1, was not checked against the DNA. In germline, CDR1 is SEHNR, CDR2 FQNEAQ (reference sequence). From its first to its last residue, the CDR3 has 14 amino acids.

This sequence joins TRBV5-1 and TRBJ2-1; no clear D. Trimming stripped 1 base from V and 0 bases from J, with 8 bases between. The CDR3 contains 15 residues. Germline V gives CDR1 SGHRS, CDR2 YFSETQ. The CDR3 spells CASSLHQSSYNEQFF. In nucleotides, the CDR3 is TGCGCCAGCAGCTTGCATCAGAGCTCCTACAATGAGCAGTTCTTC. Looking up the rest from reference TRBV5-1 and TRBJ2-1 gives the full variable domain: KAGVTQTPRYLIKTRGQQVTLSCSPISGHRSVSWYQQTPGQGLQFLFEYFSETQRNKGNFPGRFSGRQFSNSRSEMNVSTLELGDSALYLCASSLHQSSYNEQFFGPGTRLTVL.

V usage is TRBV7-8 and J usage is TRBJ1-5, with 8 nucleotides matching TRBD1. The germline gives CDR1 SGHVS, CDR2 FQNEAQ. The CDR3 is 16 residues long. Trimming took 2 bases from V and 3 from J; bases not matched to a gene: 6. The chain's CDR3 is CASSLPGGINNQPQHF. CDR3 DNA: TGTGCCAGCAGCTTACCAGGGGGCATTAACAATCAGCCCCAGCATTTT.

The CDR3 nucleotides read TGTGCCAGCAGCCAGGTGGGCGGGAGGAACACTGAAGCTTTCTTT. This translates into CASSQVGGRNTEAFF. The rearrangement uses TRBV14 and TRBJ1-1; D gene uncertain. Germline-derived CDR1 and CDR2 are SGHDN and FVKESK. The CDR3 consists of 15 residues. V was pared by 3 bases and J by 1 base, with 12 bases between.

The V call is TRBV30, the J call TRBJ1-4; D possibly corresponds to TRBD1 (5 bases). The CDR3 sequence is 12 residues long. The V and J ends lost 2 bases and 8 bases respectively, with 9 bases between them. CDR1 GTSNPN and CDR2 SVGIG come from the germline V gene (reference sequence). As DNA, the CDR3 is TGTGCCTGGAGTCCTCGGGGCGAAAAACTGTTTTTT. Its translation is CAWSPRGEKLFF.